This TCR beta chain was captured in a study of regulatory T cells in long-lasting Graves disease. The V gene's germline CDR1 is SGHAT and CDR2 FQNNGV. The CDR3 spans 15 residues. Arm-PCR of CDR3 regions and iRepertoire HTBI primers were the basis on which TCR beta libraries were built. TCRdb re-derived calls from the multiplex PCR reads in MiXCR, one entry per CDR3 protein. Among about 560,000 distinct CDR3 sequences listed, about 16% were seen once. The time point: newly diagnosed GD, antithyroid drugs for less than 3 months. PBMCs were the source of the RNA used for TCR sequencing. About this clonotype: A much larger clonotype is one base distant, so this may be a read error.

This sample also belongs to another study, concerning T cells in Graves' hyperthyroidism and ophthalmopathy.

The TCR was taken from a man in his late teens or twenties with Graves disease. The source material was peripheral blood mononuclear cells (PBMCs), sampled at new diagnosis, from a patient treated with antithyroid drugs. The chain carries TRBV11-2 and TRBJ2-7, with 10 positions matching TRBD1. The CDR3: CASSTTGTGDDERYF. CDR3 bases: TGTGCCAGCAGCACAACTGGGACAGGGGACGACGAGCGGTACTTC.